This T cell receptor beta chain originates from a study of identifying expanded T cells in peripheral blood. Data came from immunoSEQ multiplex PCR; TCRdb stores just in-frame clones and leaves some out. The repertoire includes 100,000 to 150,000 clones, 86% of them detected once, and 8% to 9% sits in the top ten. Concerning this clone itself: Its antigen is unidentified.

Healthy donors had no documented immune events, such as infections, while sampled. Between the trimmed V and J ends, which lost 4 bases and 6 bases, there was a span of 14 bases. The CDR3 covers 13 residues. Germline CDR1 and CDR2: SGHNT and YYREEE (reference sequence). The study's findings and limits: Clone count variance between approximately two-week samples rose with total template count.

This sequence originates from a person aged 18-69 years in good health. The sequenced sample was blood. The gene calls are TRBV5-4 and TRBJ2-7; weak D call: TRBD2 (7 bases). The CDR3 region has the DNA TGTGCCAGCAGCCCACGAGGGGGGGGCGAGCAGTACTTC. Translating gives CASSPRGGGEQYF.